The source of this T cell receptor beta chain is a study of OX40 agonist ivuxolimab in advanced cancers. Germline V CDR1 and CDR2: SEHNR, FQNEAQ (reference sequence). The CDR3 is made up of 13 amino acids. About this clone itself: The junction departs from the called germline gene at one end, perhaps through a read error. The same CDR3 arises from other DNA sequences in this sample as well.

The method was immunoSEQ multiplex PCR; TCRdb's version includes in-frame clones alone and lacks a portion of them. Of 77,000 or so clones in the sample, less than 95% are singletons; the top ten hold approximately 1.8%. This receptor was identified in an adult with an advanced solid tumor such as melanoma, head and neck, liver or kidney cancer. This sequence joins TRBV7-9 and TRBJ2-6; D not certain. Sequencing was performed on CD4+ or CD8+ T cells sorted from blood, taken in a trial of the OX40 agonist ivuxolimab. The CDR3 DNA reads TGTGCCAGCAGCTTAGCTGGAGCCAACGTCCTGACTTTC. Translating it yields CASSLAGANVLTF.